The rows below give T cell receptor beta chains drawn from one sample of a study of cytomegalovirus exposure and HLA in healthy donors. Sequenced by immunoSEQ multiplex PCR; TCRdb stores in-frame clones only, minus some. The sample yields some 120,000 clones, roughly 63% seen once. Sequencing input: PBMCs. Source of these receptors: a man younger than 45 in good health and CMV-seropositive. The CDR3 runs from the conserved cysteine through the conserved F or W. D genes are given only for firm matches. Expanded clones get a size class; other rows say once, few or many, or leave the size out.

clone size	D gene	J gene	V gene	CDR3 DNA	CDR3 protein
NA	TRBD1	TRBJ1-1	TRBV28	TGTGCCGGAGGGGGCTACAACACTGAAGCTTTCTTT	CAGGGYNTEAFF
NA	NA	TRBJ2-3	TRBV10-3	TGTGCCATCAGTGGTAGGCCCGGACAGCAACCAAGCACAGATACGCAGTATTTT	CAISGRPGQQPSTDTQYF
NA	NA	TRBJ2-7	TRBV19	TGTGCCAGTAGTATAGCGGGACACTCCTACGAGCAGTACTTC	CASSIAGHSYEQYF
NA	NA	TRBJ2-4	TRBV2	TGTGCCAGCACTATTACAGGGATAAGAGACAAAAACATTCAGTACTTC	CASTITGIRDKNIQYF
NA	TRBD1	TRBJ2-7	TRBV4-1	TGCGCCAGCAGCCAAGATTGGGGGGGACAGGGGGTCTACGAGCAGTACTTC	CASSQDWGGQGVYEQYF
NA	TRBD1	TRBJ2-7	TRBV2	TGTGCCAGCAGAAAAGTTAATAGGGGACAGGGGCACTTC	CASRKVNRGQGHF
few	NA	TRBJ2-3	TRBV27	TGTGCCAGCAGCAGGGGGGATGGAGATACGCAGTATTTT	CASSRGDGDTQYF
NA	NA	TRBJ2-5	TRBV13	TGTGCCAGCAGCTTTAACTACCAAGAGACCCAGTACTTC	CASSFNYQETQYF
NA	NA	TRBJ2-7	TRBV6-5	TGTGCCAGCAGTTACTTGCCCGGGGGAGGGCAGTACTTC	CASSYLPGGGQYF
NA	NA	TRBJ2-7	TRBV19	TGTGCCAGTAGTCCCTTTAAGACTTCTTACGAGCAGTACTTC	CASSPFKTSYEQYF
NA	NA	TRBJ1-3	TRBV6-1	TGTGCCAGCAGGGTACGGGGAACCGGAAACACCATATATTTT	CASRVRGTGNTIYF
NA	TRBD1	TRBJ2-5	TRBV4-1	TGCGCCAGCAGCCAGGCGACCGGGACAGGGAAAGAGACCCAGTACTTC	CASSQATGTGKETQYF
NA	TRBD2	TRBJ2-1	TRBV9	TGTGCCAGCAGCGTAGTCCAGCGGGAGTTCGATGAGCAGTTCTTC	CASSVVQREFDEQFF
once	TRBD1	TRBJ1-1	TRBV25-1	TGTGCCAGCAGTGGAAACAGGGGGCGGGATGGTGAGGCTTTCTTT	CASSGNRGRDGEAFF
few	TRBD2	TRBJ2-3	TRBV2	TGTGCCAGCAGTTTTGGACTAGCGGGGGGCACAGATACGCAGTATTTT	CASSFGLAGGTDTQYF
NA	TRBD1	TRBJ2-2	TRBV5-8	TGTGCCAGCAGCCCCAGGGGGAAGAACACCGGGGAGCTGTTTTTT	CASSPRGKNTGELFF
NA	NA	TRBJ1-1	TRBV2	TGTGCCAGCAGTGACGAGGCGAACACTGAAGCTTTCTTT	CASSDEANTEAFF
NA	NA	TRBJ1-2	TRBV11-2	TGTGCCAGCAGCTTGACGACAGTAATTGGATATGGCTACACCTTC	CASSLTTVIGYGYTF
NA	NA	TRBJ2-7	TRBV5-1	TGCGCCAGCAGCCGCCGTGGGGAGACTTACGAGCAGTACTTC	CASSRRGETYEQYF
NA	NA	TRBJ2-7	TRBV29-1	TGCAGCGCTCTGGACAGTCTCTACGAGCAGTACTTC	CSALDSLYEQYF
NA	NA	TRBJ2-2	TRBV7-9	TGTGCCAGCAGCTTCCGGGGGGCAGGGGCGACCGGGGAGCTGTTTTTT	CASSFRGAGATGELFF
few	NA	TRBJ1-2	TRBV5-5	TGTGCCAGCAGCGTACAGGGTTGGGCTAACTATGGCTACACCTTC	CASSVQGWANYGYTF